These 6 T cell receptor beta chains originate from one sample sequenced in a study of blood T cell repertoires in COVID-19 (dated by TCRdb to between 2020 and 2021). Library construction relied on the immunoSEQ multiplex PCR assay. The table was pulled from immuneACCESS by TCRdb, which kept in-frame rearrangements only. Such tables lose some clones; where checked, under half of the loss comes from unresolved V genes, and the rest has no known cause. A total of 100,000 to 150,000 clones appear in this sample, 85% of them only once. The top ten clones comprise less than 8.5% of the sample. The sequenced sample was peripheral blood. These TCRs come from a man of 80 years or more with active or convalescent COVID-19.

This sequence joins TRBV4-1 and TRBJ2-5, with D hard to call. This CDR3 region has 13 residues. Germline V gene sequence: CDR1 MGHRA, CDR2 YSYEKL. V was clipped by 0 bases and J by 6 bases, with 8 bases between them. The CDR3: CASSQDPYQTQYF. The CDR3 nucleotides are TGCGCCAGCAGCCAAGACCCCTACCAGACCCAGTACTTC.

J is TRBJ2-3 and V is TRBV7-3, with 14 bases fitting TRBD2. CDR3 length: 15 amino acids. The germline gives CDR1 SGHTA, CDR2 FQGTGA. The V and J ends lost 4 bases and 6 bases, in that order; junction bases with no gene match: 3. The CDR3: CASSSGTSGSDTQYF. CDR3 DNA sequence: TGTGCCAGCAGCTCTGGGACTAGCGGGAGTGATACGCAGTATTTT.

The J gene is TRBJ2-7, the V gene TRBV9, with 8 bases identical to TRBD1. The CDR3 consists of 15 residues. CDR1 is SGDLS, CDR2 YYNGEE, per germline. The trim removed 3 bases at V and 2 bases at J, leaving 7 bases unmatched. This CDR3 reads CASSASQGATYEQYF. The CDR3 DNA follows: TGTGCCAGCAGCGCGAGCCAGGGGGCAACCTACGAGCAGTACTTC.

V is TRBV30 and J is TRBJ1-6; no definite D call. Germline V gene sequence: CDR1 GTSNPN, CDR2 SVGIG (reference sequence). The length of the CDR3 is 18 residues. V was pared by 3 bases and J by 0 bases, with 18 bases between. The CDR3: CAWRGEGPGSSYNSPLHF. The CDR3 coding sequence is TGTGCCTGGAGGGGAGAAGGGCCTGGGAGCTCCTATAATTCACCCCTCCACTTT.

V gene TRBV7-6 combines with J gene TRBJ1-4, with no clear D. The CDR3 has 14 residues. Germline CDR1 reads SGHVS; CDR2 reads FNYEAQ. Trimming shortened V by 1 base and J by 4 bases, and 7 bases separated the two germline ends. CDR3: CASSLGAGNEKLFF. In nucleotides, the CDR3 is TGTGCCAGCAGCTTAGGGGCGGGTAATGAAAAACTGTTTTTT.

This chain links TRBV30 with TRBJ2-7, with 8 bases lining up with TRBD1. The CDR3 length is 13 residues. Losses at the gene ends were 7 bases for V and 2 bases for J; bases not matched to a gene: 7. CDR1 and CDR2 from the germline V gene are GTSNPN and SVGIG (reference sequence). CDR3 coding DNA: TGTGCCTCGGGACAGGAATTCGCCTACGAGCAGTACTTC. It translates to CASGQEFAYEQYF.